These T cell receptor beta chains were read from a single sample in a study of CD8 T cells in ankylosing spondylitis. TCRdb processed the 5' RACE reads anew with MiXCR; each CDR3 protein has one entry. The sample includes a few hundred thousand distinct CDR3 sequences, approximately 17% of them seen just once. The sequenced material came from blood, either unsorted or a sorted T cell fraction (not recorded which). The receptors derive from a male donor with ankylosing spondylitis. Each CDR3 is given with its conserved first and last residue. The D gene is left open where the match is weak. Expanded clones are given a class, and other clones once, few, many or no size at all.

v_gene: TRBV20-1
abundance: -
j_gene: TRBJ1-1
d_gene: -
CDR3nt: TGCAGTGCTAGAAGGACAGTGAACACTGAAGCTTTCTTT
CDR3aa: CSARRTVNTEAFF

v_gene: TRBV24-1
abundance: many
j_gene: TRBJ2-1
d_gene: -
CDR3nt: TGTGCCACCAGTGATTCGACGCTCTTAGAGCAGTTCTTC
CDR3aa: CATSDSTLLEQFF

v_gene: TRBV19
abundance: once
j_gene: TRBJ1-1
d_gene: TRBD1
CDR3nt: TGTGCCAGTAGTCCCAACCCAGGGGGGAACACTGAAGCTTTCTTT
CDR3aa: CASSPNPGGNTEAFF

v_gene: TRBV5-1
abundance: -
j_gene: TRBJ2-2
d_gene: -
CDR3nt: TGCGCCAGCAGTTTGAGACTGGACCGGGTCGGGGAGCTGTTTTTT
CDR3aa: CASSLRLDRVGELFF

v_gene: TRBV7-9
abundance: -
j_gene: TRBJ2-1
d_gene: TRBD2
CDR3nt: TGTGCCAGCAGCTCGTACTCTAGCGGGAGGGCCAATGAGCAGTTCTTC
CDR3aa: CASSSYSSGRANEQFF

v_gene: TRBV12-3/TRBV12-4
abundance: many
j_gene: TRBJ2-1
d_gene: TRBD2
CDR3nt: TGTGCCAGCAGTTTCGTTTTCCGAGCGGGGGCTATGGGTGAGCAGTTCTTC
CDR3aa: CASSFVFRAGAMGEQFF

v_gene: TRBV24-1
abundance: many
j_gene: TRBJ2-1
d_gene: -
CDR3nt: TGTGCCACCAGTGATCCCCTAGCGTACCCAAGGGTGGATGAGCAGTTCTTC
CDR3aa: CATSDPLAYPRVDEQFF

v_gene: TRBV20-1
abundance: once
j_gene: TRBJ1-5
d_gene: TRBD1
CDR3nt: TGCAGTGCGGGAGGGGACAGGGACTTCTTCGGGGAGCCCCAGCATTTT
CDR3aa: CSAGGDRDFFGEPQHF

v_gene: TRBV15
abundance: -
j_gene: TRBJ1-1
d_gene: TRBD1
CDR3nt: TGTGCCACTAGGACAGGGGGCGGGTACACTGAAGCTTTCTTT
CDR3aa: CATRTGGGYTEAFF

v_gene: TRBV27
abundance: once
j_gene: TRBJ2-2
d_gene: -
CDR3nt: TGTGCCAGCAGTTTAGGCGCGGGCAAGAGCACCGGGGAGCTGTTTTTT
CDR3aa: CASSLGAGKSTGELFF

v_gene: TRBV6-5
abundance: few
j_gene: TRBJ1-1
d_gene: -
CDR3nt: TGTGCCAGCAGTTACAAGGATAGTCGCACTGAAGCTTTCTTT
CDR3aa: CASSYKDSRTEAFF

v_gene: TRBV5-1
abundance: -
j_gene: TRBJ1-1
d_gene: TRBD1
CDR3nt: TGCGCCAGCAGCCGGACAGGGGGGATTGTAAACACTGAAGCTTTCTTT
CDR3aa: CASSRTGGIVNTEAFF

v_gene: TRBV3-1
abundance: -
j_gene: TRBJ1-1
d_gene: -
CDR3nt: TGTGCCAGCAGCGCCACCGGTCAGATACTGAACACTGAAGCTTTCTTT
CDR3aa: CASSATGQILNTEAFF

v_gene: TRBV12-3/TRBV12-4
abundance: few
j_gene: TRBJ1-1
d_gene: -
CDR3nt: TGTGCCAGCACCCTTCGGGGGACGACTGAAGCTTTCTTT
CDR3aa: CASTLRGTTEAFF

v_gene: TRBV4-1
abundance: few
j_gene: TRBJ1-1
d_gene: -
CDR3nt: TGCGCCAGCAGCCAAGGAGACAGGATGAACACTGAAGCTTTCTTT
CDR3aa: CASSQGDRMNTEAFF

v_gene: TRBV4-3
abundance: few
j_gene: TRBJ2-2
d_gene: TRBD2
CDR3nt: TGCGCCAGCAGCCAGGGTGGACTAGGGGACACCGGGGAGCTGTTTTTT
CDR3aa: CASSQGGLGDTGELFF

v_gene: TRBV7-2
abundance: -
j_gene: TRBJ2-3
d_gene: -
CDR3nt: TGTGCCAGCAGCTTAGAGTCCGGGAAGGGGGCAGATACGCAGTATTTT
CDR3aa: CASSLESGKGADTQYF

v_gene: TRBV19
abundance: -
j_gene: TRBJ1-6
d_gene: -
CDR3nt: TGTGCCTGCGGGGCTGGAGTGACTCTCCCCCTCCACTTT
CDR3aa: CACGAGVTLPLHF

v_gene: TRBV28
abundance: -
j_gene: TRBJ2-1
d_gene: TRBD2
CDR3nt: TGTGCCAGCACTACTAGCGGCTCCTACAATGAGCAGTTCTTC
CDR3aa: CASTTSGSYNEQFF

v_gene: TRBV27
abundance: -
j_gene: TRBJ1-4
d_gene: -
CDR3nt: TGTGCCAGCAGTTTAAGGCGTCCAGGGTCTAATGAAAAACTGTTTTTT
CDR3aa: CASSLRRPGSNEKLFF

v_gene: TRBV12-3/TRBV12-4
abundance: -
j_gene: TRBJ2-1
d_gene: TRBD2
CDR3nt: TGTGCCAGCAGTTTAGGTTTAGCGGGGGGTAGGAATGAGCAGTTCTTC
CDR3aa: CASSLGLAGGRNEQFF

v_gene: TRBV30
abundance: many
j_gene: TRBJ1-2
d_gene: -
CDR3nt: TGTGCCTGGAGTGTACGGGGGAACTATGGCTACACCTTC
CDR3aa: CAWSVRGNYGYTF

v_gene: TRBV5-1
abundance: few
j_gene: TRBJ2-2
d_gene: -
CDR3nt: TGCGCCAGCAGCGGTCTAGCGCACGCGAACACCGGGGAGCTGTTTTTT
CDR3aa: CASSGLAHANTGELFF

v_gene: TRBV23-1
abundance: -
j_gene: TRBJ2-2
d_gene: TRBD1
CDR3nt: TGCGCCAGCAGTCTAAAGGGGGCTCGTACCGGGGAGCTGTTTTTT
CDR3aa: CASSLKGARTGELFF

v_gene: TRBV3-1
abundance: few
j_gene: TRBJ1-6
d_gene: -
CDR3nt: TGTGCCAGCAGCCTGGACCGGGCGGCCTATTCACCCCTCCACTTT
CDR3aa: CASSLDRAAYSPLHF

v_gene: TRBV6-5
abundance: few
j_gene: TRBJ1-1
d_gene: -
CDR3nt: TGTGCCAGCAGTTACGTGGGGGGGCCGAGCACTGAAGCTTTCTTT
CDR3aa: CASSYVGGPSTEAFF

v_gene: TRBV18
abundance: few
j_gene: TRBJ2-1
d_gene: -
CDR3nt: TGTGCCAGCTCAGAGGACGGTTTCTCCTACAATGAGCAGTTCTTC
CDR3aa: CASSEDGFSYNEQFF

v_gene: TRBV20-1
abundance: few
j_gene: TRBJ1-5
d_gene: TRBD1
CDR3nt: TGCAGTGCTAGAATTGTGGGGGACAGGGCTGTCTCTTCTCAGCCCCAGCATTTT
CDR3aa: CSARIVGDRAVSSQPQHF